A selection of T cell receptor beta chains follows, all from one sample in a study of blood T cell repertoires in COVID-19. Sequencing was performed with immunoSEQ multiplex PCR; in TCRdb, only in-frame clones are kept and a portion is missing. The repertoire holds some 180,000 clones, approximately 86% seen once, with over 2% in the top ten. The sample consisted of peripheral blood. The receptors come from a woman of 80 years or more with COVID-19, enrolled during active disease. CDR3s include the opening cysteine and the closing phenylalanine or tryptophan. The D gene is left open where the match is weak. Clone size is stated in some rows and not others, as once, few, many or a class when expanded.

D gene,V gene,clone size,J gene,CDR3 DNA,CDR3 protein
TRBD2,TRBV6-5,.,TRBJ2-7,TGTGCCAGCAGACCTTCGGGGCTAGCGGGGAACGAGCAGTACTTC,CASRPSGLAGNEQYF
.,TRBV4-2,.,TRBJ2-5,TGTGCCAGCAGCCAAGAATTGAGTGCAACAGAGACCCAGTACTTC,CASSQELSATETQYF
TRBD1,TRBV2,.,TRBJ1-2,TGTGCCAGCACCTCAGCACAGGGGAGCTATGGCTACACCTTC,CASTSAQGSYGYTF
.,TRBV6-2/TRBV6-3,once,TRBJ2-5,TGTGCCAGCAGTTACCCCCGGGGAGTAGAGACCCAGTACTTC,CASSYPRGVETQYF
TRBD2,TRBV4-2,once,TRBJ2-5,TGTGCCAGCAGGGCGGGAGGAGAGACCCAGTACTTC,CASRAGGETQYF
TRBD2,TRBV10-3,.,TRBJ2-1,TGTGCCATCAGTGACTTCTCGGGACTAGCGGGAGGGCCGAATGAGCAGTTCTTC,CAISDFSGLAGGPNEQFF
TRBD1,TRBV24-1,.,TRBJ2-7,TGTGCCACCAGTGATTCGGTTGGGGGACAGTCCCTCTACGAGCAGTACTTC,CATSDSVGGQSLYEQYF
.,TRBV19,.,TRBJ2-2,TGTGCCAGTAGTATTCAGCGCCCGGCCACCGGGGAGCTGTTTTTT,CASSIQRPATGELFF
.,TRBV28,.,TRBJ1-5,TGTGCCAGCTACTCGCCACGTGGGCCCCAGCATTTT,CASYSPRGPQHF
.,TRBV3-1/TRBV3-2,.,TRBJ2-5,TGTGCCAGCAGCCAATTAGCTGCCAGCGTAGAGACCCAGTACTTC,CASSQLAASVETQYF
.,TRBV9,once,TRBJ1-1,TGTGCCAGCAGCGTAGGACAGGTGAACACTGAAGCTTTCTTT,CASSVGQVNTEAFF
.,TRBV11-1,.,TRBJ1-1,TGTGCCAGCAGCCAAAGGGAGATTAGCACTGAAGCTTTCTTT,CASSQREISTEAFF
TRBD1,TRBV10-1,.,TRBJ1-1,TGCGCCAGCAGGGATCCGGGACAGGGGCCACCTGGCGCTTTCTTT,CASRDPGQGPPGAFF
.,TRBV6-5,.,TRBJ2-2,TGTGCCAGCAGAGGTATAGGGGAATCCGGGGAGCTGTTTTTT,CASRGIGESGELFF
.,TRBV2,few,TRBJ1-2,TGTGCCAGCAGTGCGAAGAGAAACTATGGCTACACCTTC,CASSAKRNYGYTF
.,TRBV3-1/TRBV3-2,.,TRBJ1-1,TGTGCCAGCAGCCAAGGCAGGGGCGTACTGAACACTGAAGCTTTCTTT,CASSQGRGVLNTEAFF
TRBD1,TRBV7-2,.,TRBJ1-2,TGTGCCAGCAGGGTCCAAACAGGGGGCGGTGACTATGGCTACACCTTC,CASRVQTGGGDYGYTF
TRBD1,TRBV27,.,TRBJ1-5,TGTGCCAGCAGTGAGGGGGACAGGAGCAATCAGCCCCAGCATTTT,CASSEGDRSNQPQHF
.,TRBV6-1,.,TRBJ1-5,TGTGCCAGCAAGCGGGACGATCAGCCCCAGCATTTT,CASKRDDQPQHF
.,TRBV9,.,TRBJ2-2,TGTGCCAGCAGCGTAGAACTCTTGAGTACCGGGGAGCTGTTTTTT,CASSVELLSTGELFF
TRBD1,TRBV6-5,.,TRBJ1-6,TGTGCCAGCAGGTCCCGGGACAGAAATTCACCCCTCCACTTT,CASRSRDRNSPLHF
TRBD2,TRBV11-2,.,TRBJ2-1,TGTGCCAGCAGCCCACTAGCGAGCTCCTACAATGAGCAGTTCTTC,CASSPLASSYNEQFF
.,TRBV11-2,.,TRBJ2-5,TGTGCCAGCAGCCCTGACTCGCCAGGGGCCCAGTACTTC,CASSPDSPGAQYF
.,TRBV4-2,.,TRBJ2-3,TGTGCCAGCAGCCAAGAAAGGGGAATCGATACGCAGTATTTT,CASSQERGIDTQYF
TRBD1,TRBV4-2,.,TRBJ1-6,TGTGCCAGCAGCCAAGAGCTTAGGACAGGCGGGAATTCACCCCTCCACTTT,CASSQELRTGGNSPLHF
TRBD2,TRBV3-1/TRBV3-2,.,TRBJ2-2,TGTGCCAGCAGCCAAGAGGGTCCCCTAGCGGGAGTGGGCACCGGGGAGCTGTTTTTT,CASSQEGPLAGVGTGELFF
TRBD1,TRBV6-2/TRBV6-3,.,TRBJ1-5,TGTGCCAGCAGTTACGGGACAGGGGGCGCATCACAGCCCCAGCATTTT,CASSYGTGGASQPQHF
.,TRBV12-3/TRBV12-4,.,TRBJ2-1,TGTGCCAGCAGTTTATGGCAGGGGGGTGAGCAGTTCTTC,CASSLWQGGEQFF
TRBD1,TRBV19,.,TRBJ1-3,TGTGCCAGTAGTATAGCGCGGCCGGACAGGGTTTCTGGAAACACCATATATTTT,CASSIARPDRVSGNTIYF
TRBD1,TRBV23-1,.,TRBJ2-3,TGCGCCAGCAGTCCGCGCCCTTGGGTGAACAGGGGGCAGACAGATACGCAGTATTTT,CASSPRPWVNRGQTDTQYF
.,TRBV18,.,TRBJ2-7,TGTGCCAGCTCATCCACCGGGGGATACGAGCAGTACTTC,CASSSTGGYEQYF
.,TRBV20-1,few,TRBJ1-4,TGCAGTGCTAGTTTCCTAGGCGCTGGGGCTGCAACTAATGAAAAACTGTTTTTT,CSASFLGAGAATNEKLFF
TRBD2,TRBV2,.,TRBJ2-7,TGTGCCAGATTAGGGGGGACTAGTCTCTACGAGCAGTACTTC,CARLGGTSLYEQYF
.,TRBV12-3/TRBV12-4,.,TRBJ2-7,TGTGCCAGCAGTCCCCAGGGTTTGGACGAGCAGTACTTC,CASSPQGLDEQYF
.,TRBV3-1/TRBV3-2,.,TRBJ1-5,TGTGCCAGCAGCCAATACGGGGGGGGCGCGGTGGATCAGCCCCAGCATTTT,CASSQYGGGAVDQPQHF
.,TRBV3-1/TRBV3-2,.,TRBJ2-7,TGTGCCAGCAGCCTCCGACAGGACCGCTACGAGCAGTACTTC,CASSLRQDRYEQYF
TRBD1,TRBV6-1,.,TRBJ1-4,TGTGCCAGCAGTGAAGAGTGGGCAGGGGGTGAAAAACTGTTTTTT,CASSEEWAGGEKLFF
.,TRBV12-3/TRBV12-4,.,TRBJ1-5,TGTGCCAGCAGTTCCGACACCTATGCCCAGCATTTT,CASSSDTYAQHF
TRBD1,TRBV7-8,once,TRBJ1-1,TGTGCCAGCAGCTCACCGGGACAGGGTGAAGCTTTCTTT,CASSSPGQGEAFF
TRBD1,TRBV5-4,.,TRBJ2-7,TGTGCCAGCAGCTCACGGGACAGGGGCTACGAGCAGTACTTC,CASSSRDRGYEQYF
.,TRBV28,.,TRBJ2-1,TGTGCCAGCAGCCCGGACACCACCCCGAGCCCGTTCTTC,CASSPDTTPSPFF
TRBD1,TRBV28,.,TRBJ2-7,TGTGCCAGCAGTAACCAGGGACAGAATTCCTACGAGCAGTACTTC,CASSNQGQNSYEQYF
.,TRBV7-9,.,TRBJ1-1,TGTGCCAGCAGCTTAGGACAGATGAACACTGAAGCTTTCTTT,CASSLGQMNTEAFF
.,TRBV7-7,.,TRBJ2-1,TGTGCCAGCAGCCCAGGACAGAGGGCCTACAATGAGCAGTTCTTC,CASSPGQRAYNEQFF
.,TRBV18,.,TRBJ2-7,TGTGCCAGCTCACCAAACAGGCCAACCTACGAGCAGTACTTC,CASSPNRPTYEQYF
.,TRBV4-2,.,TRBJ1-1,TGTGCCAGCAGCCAAGATATGGGCGTGAACACTGAAGCTTTCTTT,CASSQDMGVNTEAFF
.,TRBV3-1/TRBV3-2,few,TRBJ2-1,TGTGCCAGCAGCCAAGACCCAGGTAGGGAGCAGTTCTTC,CASSQDPGREQFF
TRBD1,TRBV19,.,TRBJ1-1,TGTGCCAGTAGTAACACAGGGGTTGGCACTGAAGCTTTCTTT,CASSNTGVGTEAFF
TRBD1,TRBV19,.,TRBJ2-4,TGTGCCAGTACTTCCCCGGGACAGGGGGCCAAAAACATTCAGTACTTC,CASTSPGQGAKNIQYF
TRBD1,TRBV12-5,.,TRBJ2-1,TGTGCTAGTGGCCCTCAGGGGGAAGGGGAGCAGTTCTTC,CASGPQGEGEQFF
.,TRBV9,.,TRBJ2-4,TGTGCCAGCAGAGCTGAACGAGGCCGGGCCAAAAACATTCAGTACTTC,CASRAERGRAKNIQYF
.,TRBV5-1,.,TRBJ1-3,TGCGCCAGCAGCTTGGGCCACTCACTTACAGGCTCTGGAAACACCATATATTTT,CASSLGHSLTGSGNTIYF
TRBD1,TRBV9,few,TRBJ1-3,TGTGCCAGCAGCGTAGCGCCGACAGGGGTTGCGGGAAACACCATATATTTT,CASSVAPTGVAGNTIYF
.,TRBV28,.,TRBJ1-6,TGTGCCAGCAGCCCACTCCAGGGGTATAATTCACCCCTCCACTTT,CASSPLQGYNSPLHF
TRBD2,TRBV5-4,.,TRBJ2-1,TGTGCCAGCAGCAGTTCGAGCGGGGGGGCCTACAATGAGCAGTTCTTC,CASSSSSGGAYNEQFF
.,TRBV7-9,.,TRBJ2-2,TGTGCCAGCAGCCAGTCGACAGGGAACACCGGGGAGCTGTTTTTT,CASSQSTGNTGELFF
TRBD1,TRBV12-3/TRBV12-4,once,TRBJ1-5,TGTGCCAGCAGTGGGACAGGGGGTCAGCCCCAGCATTTT,CASSGTGGQPQHF
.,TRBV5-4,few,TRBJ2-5,TGTGCCAGCAGCCCCCTACCTGGGGGGACGCGGGAGACCCAGTACTTC,CASSPLPGGTRETQYF
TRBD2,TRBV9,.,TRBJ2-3,TGTGCCAGCAGCCCCGGTAGGGCCTTGCCGGGACTATCCACAGATACGCAGTATTTT,CASSPGRALPGLSTDTQYF